This T cell receptor beta chain came from a study of tumor T cells in aggressive B-cell lymphoma. The germline V and J ends were trimmed by 5 bases and 4 bases, with 17 bases remaining between them. Per the germline V gene, CDR1 is SEHNR and CDR2 is FQNEAQ (reference sequence). The CDR3 is made up of 15 amino acids. Libraries were prepared by immunoSEQ multiplex PCR; TCRdb keeps only in-frame clonotypes and omits some of them. The table lists about 2,300 clones, 81% of them singletons. This chain links TRBV7-9 with TRBJ1-2; D is undetermined. The source of this sequence is an adult with diffuse large B cell lymphoma. The material sequenced was tumor tissue. The CDR3 loop is CASSREGRRTYGYTF. CDR3 in DNA: TGTGCCAGCAGCCGAGAAGGACGGAGGACCTATGGCTACACCTTC.